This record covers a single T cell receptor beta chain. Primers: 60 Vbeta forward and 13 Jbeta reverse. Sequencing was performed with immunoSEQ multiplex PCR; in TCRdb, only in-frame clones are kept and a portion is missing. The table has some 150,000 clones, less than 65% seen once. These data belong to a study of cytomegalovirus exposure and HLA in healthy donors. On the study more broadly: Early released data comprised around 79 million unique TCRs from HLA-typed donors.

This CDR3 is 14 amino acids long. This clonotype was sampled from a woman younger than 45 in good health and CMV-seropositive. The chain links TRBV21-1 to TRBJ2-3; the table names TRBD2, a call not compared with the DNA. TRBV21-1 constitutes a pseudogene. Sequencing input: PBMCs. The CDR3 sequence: CASSKAAGTDTQYF. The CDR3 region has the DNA TGTGCCAGCAGCAAAGCAGCGGGAACAGATACGCAGTATTTT.